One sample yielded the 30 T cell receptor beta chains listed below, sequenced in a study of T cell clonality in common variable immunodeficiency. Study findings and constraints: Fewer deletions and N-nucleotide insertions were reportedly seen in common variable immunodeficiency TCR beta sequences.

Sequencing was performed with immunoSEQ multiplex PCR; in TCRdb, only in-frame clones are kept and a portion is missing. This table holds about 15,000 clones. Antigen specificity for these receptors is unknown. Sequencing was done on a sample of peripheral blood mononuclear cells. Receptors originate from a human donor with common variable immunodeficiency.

CDR3 DNA (partial): TGCAGTGCCCGGGACACCCATAGCAATCAGCCC. The encoded protein is CSARDTHSNQP. The whole CDR3 sequence is CSARDTHSNQPQHF. This chain joins TRBV20-1 and TRBJ1-5; TRBD1 is a possible D gene (6 bases). Read sequence stops 3 residues before the CDR3 end, and the germline J gene provides the missing end. CDR3 length: 14 amino acids. The V gene's germline CDR1 is DFQATT and CDR2 SNEGSKA (reference sequence). V shed 6 bases and J shed 0 bases, with 12 bases lying between them.

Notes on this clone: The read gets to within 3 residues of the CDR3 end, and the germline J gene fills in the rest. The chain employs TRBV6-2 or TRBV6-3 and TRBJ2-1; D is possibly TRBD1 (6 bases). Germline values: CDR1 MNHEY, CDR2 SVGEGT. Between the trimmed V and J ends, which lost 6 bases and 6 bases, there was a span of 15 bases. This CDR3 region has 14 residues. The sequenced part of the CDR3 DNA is TGTGCCAGCAGCCCCCGGGACATTTTCAATGAG. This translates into CASSPRDIFNE. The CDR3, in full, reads CASSPRDIFNEQFF.

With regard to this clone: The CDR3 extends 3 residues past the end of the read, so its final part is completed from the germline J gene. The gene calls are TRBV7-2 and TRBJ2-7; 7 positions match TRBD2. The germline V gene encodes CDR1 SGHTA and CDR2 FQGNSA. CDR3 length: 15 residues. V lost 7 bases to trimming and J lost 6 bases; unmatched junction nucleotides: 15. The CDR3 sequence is CASTFSLTGGGEQYF. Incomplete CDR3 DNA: TGTGCCAGCACCTTTAGCTTAACGGGGGGTGGCGAG.

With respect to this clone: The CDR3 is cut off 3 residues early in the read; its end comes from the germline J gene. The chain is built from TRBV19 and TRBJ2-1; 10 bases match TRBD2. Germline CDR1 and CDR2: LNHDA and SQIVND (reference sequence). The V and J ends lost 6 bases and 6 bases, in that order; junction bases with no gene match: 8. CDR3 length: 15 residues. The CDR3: CASRGGLAVSNEQFF. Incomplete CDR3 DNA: TGTGCCAGTAGGGGAGGACTAGCGGTAAGCAATGAG.

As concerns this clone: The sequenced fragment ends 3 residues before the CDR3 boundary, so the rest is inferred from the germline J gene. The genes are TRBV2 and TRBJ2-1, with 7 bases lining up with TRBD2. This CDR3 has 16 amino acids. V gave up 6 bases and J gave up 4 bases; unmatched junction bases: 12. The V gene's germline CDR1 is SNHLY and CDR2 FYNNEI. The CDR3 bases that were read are TGTGCCAGCAGCGGCGGGGCATCGGGAGGTTACAATGAG. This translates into CASSGGASGGYNE. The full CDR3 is CASSGGASGGYNEQFF.

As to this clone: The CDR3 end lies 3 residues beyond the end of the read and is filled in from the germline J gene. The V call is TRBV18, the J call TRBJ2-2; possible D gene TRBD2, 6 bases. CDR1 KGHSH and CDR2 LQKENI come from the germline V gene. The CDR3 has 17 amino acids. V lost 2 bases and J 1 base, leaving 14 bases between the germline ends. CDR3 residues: CASSPIPGAGNTGELFF. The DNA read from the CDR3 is TGTGCCAGCTCACCAATACCGGGAGCGGGGAACACCGGGGAG.

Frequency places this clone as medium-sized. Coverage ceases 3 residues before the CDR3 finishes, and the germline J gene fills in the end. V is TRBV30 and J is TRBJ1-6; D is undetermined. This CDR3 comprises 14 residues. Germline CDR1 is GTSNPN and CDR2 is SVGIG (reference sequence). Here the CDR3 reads CAWSVMPVIGPLHF. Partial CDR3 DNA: TGTGCCTGGAGTGTAATGCCGGTCATAGGGCCC.

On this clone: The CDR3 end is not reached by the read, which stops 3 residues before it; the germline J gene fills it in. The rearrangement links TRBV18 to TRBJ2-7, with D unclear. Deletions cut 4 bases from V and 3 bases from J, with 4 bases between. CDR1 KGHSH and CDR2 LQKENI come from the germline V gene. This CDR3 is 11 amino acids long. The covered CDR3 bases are TGTGCCAGCTCACTTCTCTACGAG. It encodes CASSLLYE. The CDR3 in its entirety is CASSLLYEQYF.

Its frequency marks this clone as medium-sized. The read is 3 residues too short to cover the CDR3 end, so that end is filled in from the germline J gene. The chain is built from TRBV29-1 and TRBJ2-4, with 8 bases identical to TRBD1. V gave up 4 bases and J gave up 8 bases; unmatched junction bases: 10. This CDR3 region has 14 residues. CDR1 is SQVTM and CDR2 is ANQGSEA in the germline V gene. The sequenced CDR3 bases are TGCAGCGTTGGGGTTGACAGGGGTACAGACATT. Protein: CSVGVDRGTDI. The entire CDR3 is CSVGVDRGTDIQYF.

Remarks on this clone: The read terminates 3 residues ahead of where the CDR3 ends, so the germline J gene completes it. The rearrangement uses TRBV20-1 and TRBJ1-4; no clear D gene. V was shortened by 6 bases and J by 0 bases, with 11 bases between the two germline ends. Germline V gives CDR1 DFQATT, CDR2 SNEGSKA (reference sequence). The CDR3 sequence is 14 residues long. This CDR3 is CSATTSATNEKLFF. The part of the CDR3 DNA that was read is TGCAGTGCCACCACCTCGGCAACTAATGAAAAA.

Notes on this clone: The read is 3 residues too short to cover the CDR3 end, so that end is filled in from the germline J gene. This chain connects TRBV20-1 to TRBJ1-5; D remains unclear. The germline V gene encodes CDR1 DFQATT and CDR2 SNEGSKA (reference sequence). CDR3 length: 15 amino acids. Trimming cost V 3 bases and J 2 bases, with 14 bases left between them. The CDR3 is CSARRRSGGNQPQHF. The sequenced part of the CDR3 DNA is TGCAGTGCTAGGCGGAGGAGCGGTGGCAATCAGCCC.

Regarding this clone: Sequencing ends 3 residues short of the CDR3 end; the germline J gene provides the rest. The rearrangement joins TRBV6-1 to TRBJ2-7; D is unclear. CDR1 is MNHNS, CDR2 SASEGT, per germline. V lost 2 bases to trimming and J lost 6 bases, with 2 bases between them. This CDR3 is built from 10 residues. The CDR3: CASSEREQYF. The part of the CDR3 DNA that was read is TGTGCCAGCAGTGAACGCGAG.

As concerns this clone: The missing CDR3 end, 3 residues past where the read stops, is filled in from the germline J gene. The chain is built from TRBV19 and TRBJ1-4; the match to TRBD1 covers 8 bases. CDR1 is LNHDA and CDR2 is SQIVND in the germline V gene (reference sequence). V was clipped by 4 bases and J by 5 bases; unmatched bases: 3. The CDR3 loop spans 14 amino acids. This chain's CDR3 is CASSNQGANEKLFF. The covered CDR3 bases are TGTGCCAGTAGTAACCAGGGGGCCAATGAAAAA.

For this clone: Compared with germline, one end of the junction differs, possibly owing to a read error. The CDR3 DNA, read in part, is TGCGCCAGCAGCCCGTGGACAGGGAACAATCAGCCC. Translation gives CASSPWTGNNQP. The complete CDR3 sequence is CASSPWTGNNQPQHF. V gene TRBV4-2 combines with J gene TRBJ1-5, with 8 bases lining up with TRBD1. Read data end 3 residues before the CDR3 end; the end is taken from the germline J gene. The CDR3 spans 15 residues. Looked up from germline, CDR1 is LGHNA and CDR2 is YNFKEQ.

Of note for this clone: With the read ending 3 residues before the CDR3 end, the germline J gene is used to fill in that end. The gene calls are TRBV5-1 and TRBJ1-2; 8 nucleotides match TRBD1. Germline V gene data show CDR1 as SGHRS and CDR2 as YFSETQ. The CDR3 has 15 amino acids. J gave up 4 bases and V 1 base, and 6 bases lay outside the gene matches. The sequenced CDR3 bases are TGCGCCAGCAGCTTGTTCGCAGGGGGCGGCTATGGC. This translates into CASSLFAGGGYG. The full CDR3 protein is CASSLFAGGGYGYTF.

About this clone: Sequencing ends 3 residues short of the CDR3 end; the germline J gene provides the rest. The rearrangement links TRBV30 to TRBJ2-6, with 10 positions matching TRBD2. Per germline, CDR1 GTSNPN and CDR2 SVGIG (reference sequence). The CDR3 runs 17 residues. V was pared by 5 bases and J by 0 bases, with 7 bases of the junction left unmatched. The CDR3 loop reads CAWGRLAGDSGANVLTF. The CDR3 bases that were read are TGTGCCTGGGGGCGGCTAGCGGGGGACTCTGGGGCCAACGTC.

The chain's CDR3 is CASSFSTPGAGETQYF. Partial CDR3 DNA: TGTGCCAGCAGTTTTTCGACTCCAGGGGCTGGTGAGACC. The rearrangement joins TRBV28 to TRBJ2-5; weak D call: TRBD1 (6 bases). From the germline J gene comes the end of the CDR3, since the read stops 3 residues before it. The germline V gene has CDR1 MDHEN and CDR2 SYDVKM. Trimming took 3 bases from V and 5 from J, leaving 19 bases between them. There are 16 residues in the CDR3.

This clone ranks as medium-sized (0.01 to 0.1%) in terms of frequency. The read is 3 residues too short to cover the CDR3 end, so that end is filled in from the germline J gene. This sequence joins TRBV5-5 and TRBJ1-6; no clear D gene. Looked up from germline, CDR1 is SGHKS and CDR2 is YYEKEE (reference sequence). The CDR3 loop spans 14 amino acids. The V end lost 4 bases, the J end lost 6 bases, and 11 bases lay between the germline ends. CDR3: CASSVQPSNSPLHF. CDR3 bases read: TGTGCCAGCAGCGTACAGCCTTCTAATTCACCC.

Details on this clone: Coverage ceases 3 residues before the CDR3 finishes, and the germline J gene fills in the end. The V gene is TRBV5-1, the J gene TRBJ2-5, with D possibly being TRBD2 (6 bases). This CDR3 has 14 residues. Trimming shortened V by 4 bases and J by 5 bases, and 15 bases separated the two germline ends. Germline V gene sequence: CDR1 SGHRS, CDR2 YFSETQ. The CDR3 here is CASSPGVALETQYF. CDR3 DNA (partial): TGCGCCAGCAGCCCGGGGGTGGCATTGGAGACC.

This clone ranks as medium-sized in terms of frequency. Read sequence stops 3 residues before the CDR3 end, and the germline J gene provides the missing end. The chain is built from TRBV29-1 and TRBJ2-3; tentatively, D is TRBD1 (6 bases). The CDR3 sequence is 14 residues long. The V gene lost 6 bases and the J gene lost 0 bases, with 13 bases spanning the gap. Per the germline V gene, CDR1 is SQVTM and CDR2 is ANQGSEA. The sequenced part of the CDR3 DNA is TGCAGCGTGAACAGGGTGACTAGCACAGATACG. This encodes CSVNRVTSTDT. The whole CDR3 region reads CSVNRVTSTDTQYF.

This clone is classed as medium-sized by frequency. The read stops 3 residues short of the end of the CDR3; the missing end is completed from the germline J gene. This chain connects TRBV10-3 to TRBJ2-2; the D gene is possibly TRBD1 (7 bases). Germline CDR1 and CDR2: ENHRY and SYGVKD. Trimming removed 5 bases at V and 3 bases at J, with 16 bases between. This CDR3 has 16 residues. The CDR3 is CAISTDRDLDTGELFF. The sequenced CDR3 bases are TGTGCCATCAGTACCGACAGGGACTTGGACACCGGGGAG.

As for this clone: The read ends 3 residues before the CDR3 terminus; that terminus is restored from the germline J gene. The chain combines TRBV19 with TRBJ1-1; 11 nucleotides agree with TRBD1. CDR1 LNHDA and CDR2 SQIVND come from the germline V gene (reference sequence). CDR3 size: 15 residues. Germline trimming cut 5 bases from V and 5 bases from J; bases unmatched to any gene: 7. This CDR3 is CASSPRTGGYTEAFF. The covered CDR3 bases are TGTGCCAGTAGTCCCCGGACAGGGGGCTATACTGAA.

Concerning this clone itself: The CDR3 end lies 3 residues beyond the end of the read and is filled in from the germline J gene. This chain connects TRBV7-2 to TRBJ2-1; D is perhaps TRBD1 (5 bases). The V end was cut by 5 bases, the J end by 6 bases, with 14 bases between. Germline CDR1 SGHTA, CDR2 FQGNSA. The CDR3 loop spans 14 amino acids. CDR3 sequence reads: CASSQGPERNEQFF. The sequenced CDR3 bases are TGTGCCAGCAGCCAGGGTCCCGAGCGCAATGAG.

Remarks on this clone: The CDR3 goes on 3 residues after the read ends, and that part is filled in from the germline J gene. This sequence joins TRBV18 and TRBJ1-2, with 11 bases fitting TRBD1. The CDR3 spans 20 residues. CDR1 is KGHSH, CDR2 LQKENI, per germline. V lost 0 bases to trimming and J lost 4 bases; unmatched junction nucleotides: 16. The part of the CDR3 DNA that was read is TGTGCCAGCTCACCACCCATCGATTTGGACAGGGGGCAATGGCGCTATGGC. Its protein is CASSPPIDLDRGQWRYG. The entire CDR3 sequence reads CASSPPIDLDRGQWRYGYTF.

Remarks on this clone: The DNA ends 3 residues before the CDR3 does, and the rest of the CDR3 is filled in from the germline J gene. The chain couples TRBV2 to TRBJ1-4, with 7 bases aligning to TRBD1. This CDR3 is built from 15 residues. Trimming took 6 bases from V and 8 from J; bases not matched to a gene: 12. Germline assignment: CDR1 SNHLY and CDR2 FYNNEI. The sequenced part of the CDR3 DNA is TGTGCCAGCAGAGGTACCGGGACAGTAGGCGAAAAA. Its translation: CASRGTGTVGEK. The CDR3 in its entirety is CASRGTGTVGEKLFF. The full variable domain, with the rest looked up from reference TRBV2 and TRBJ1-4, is EPEVTQTPSHQVTQMGQEVILRCVPISNHLYFYWYRQILGQKVEFLVSFYNNEISEKSEIFDDQFSVERPDGSNFTLKIRSTKLEDSAMYFCASRGTGTVGEKLFFGSGTQLSVL.

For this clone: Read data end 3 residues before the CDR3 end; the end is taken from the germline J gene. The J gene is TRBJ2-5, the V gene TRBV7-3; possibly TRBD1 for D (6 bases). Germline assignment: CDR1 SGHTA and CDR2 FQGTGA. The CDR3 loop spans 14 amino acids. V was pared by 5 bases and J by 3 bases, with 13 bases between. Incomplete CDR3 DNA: TGTGCCAGCAGCGGGGGCCGGGGAGAAGAGACC. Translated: CASSGGRGEET. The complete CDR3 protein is CASSGGRGEETQYF. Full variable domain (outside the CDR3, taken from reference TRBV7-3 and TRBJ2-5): GAGVSQTPSNKVTEKGKYVELRCDPISGHTALYWYRQSLGQGPEFLIYFQGTGAADDSGLPNDRFFAVRPEGSVSTLKIQRTERGDSAVYLCASSGGRGEETQYFGPGTRLLVL.

The chain's CDR3 is CASSIWGQTSGNTIYF. The part of the CDR3 DNA that was read is TGTGCCAGTAGTATCTGGGGGCAAACCTCTGGAAACACC. This chain connects TRBV19 to TRBJ1-3; maybe TRBD1 (6 bases). The DNA ends 3 residues before the CDR3 does, and the rest of the CDR3 is filled in from the germline J gene. The CDR3 sequence is 16 residues long. V dropped 3 bases and J dropped 0 bases, with 12 bases sitting between them. The V gene's germline CDR1 is LNHDA and CDR2 SQIVND (reference sequence).

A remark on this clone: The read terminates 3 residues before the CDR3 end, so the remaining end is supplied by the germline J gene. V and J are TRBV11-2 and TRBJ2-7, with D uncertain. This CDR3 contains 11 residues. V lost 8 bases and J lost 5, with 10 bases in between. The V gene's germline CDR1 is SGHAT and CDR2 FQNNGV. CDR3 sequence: CASGVVDEQYF. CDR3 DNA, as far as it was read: TGTGCCAGCGGCGTAGTAGACGAG.

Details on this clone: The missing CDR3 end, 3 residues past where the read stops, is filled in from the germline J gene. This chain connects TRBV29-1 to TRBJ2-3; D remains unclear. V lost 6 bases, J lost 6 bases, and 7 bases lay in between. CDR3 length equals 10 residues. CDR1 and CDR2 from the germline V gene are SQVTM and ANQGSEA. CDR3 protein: CSVAVDTQYF. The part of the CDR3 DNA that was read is TGCAGCGTCGCAGTGGATACG.

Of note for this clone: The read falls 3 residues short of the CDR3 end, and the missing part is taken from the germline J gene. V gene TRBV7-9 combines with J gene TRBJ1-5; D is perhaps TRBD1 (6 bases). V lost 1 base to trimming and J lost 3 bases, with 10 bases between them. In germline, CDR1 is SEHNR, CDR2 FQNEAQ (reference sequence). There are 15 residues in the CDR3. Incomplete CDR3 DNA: TGTGCCAGCAGCTTAGTTGGGGACACCAATCAGCCC. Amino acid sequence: CASSLVGDTNQP. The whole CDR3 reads CASSLVGDTNQPQHF.